Each of the 9 T cell receptor beta chains below was sequenced from the same sample in a study of CD8+CD57+ T cells in acquired aplastic anemia (dated by TCRdb to between 2017 and 2018). Flow cytometry had shown CD8+CD57+ cell expansion in the patients selected for sequencing. Sequencing was performed on an Illumina HiSeq 2000. Genomic DNA was used as template for profiling of TCR beta VDJ combinations and CDR3 sequences. TCRdb ran its own pipeline on the public reads, namely fastp trimming at Q25 and MiXCR clone calling, and kept in-frame beta chains. When rows share a CDR3 protein, they turn into one entry using the most common DNA and genes. In this sample the table shows about 120,000 distinct CDR3 sequences, approximately 50% of which occur a single time. Jointly, the top ten make up 29% of the sample. The material sequenced was sorted CD4+, CD8+, or CD8+CD57+ T cells (not recorded which) from PBMCs. These TCRs come from a human donor with aplastic anemia.

V usage is TRBV2 and J usage is TRBJ2-2; TRBD1 aligns across 7 bases. V lost 6 bases to trimming and J lost 3 bases; unmatched junction nucleotides: 4. Germline CDR1 and CDR2: SNHLY and FYNNEI. The CDR3 runs to 14 residues. CDR3 DNA sequence: TGTGCCAGCAGGCAAACAGGGGACACCGGGGAGCTGTTTTTT. This translates into CASRQTGDTGELFF.

This clonotype was counted at least ten times. The gene calls are TRBV11-2 and TRBJ1-5, with TRBD1 matching over 8 bases. Germline V gene lookup returns CDR1 SGHAT and CDR2 FQNNGV. This CDR3 has 18 residues. The J segment lost 1 base and the V segment lost 1 base, leaving 9 bases of the junction unmatched. CDR3 residues: CASSLVGAGGASNQPQHF. CDR3 nucleotide sequence: TGTGCCAGCAGCTTAGTAGGGGCAGGGGGCGCGAGCAATCAGCCCCAGCATTTT.

The chain carries TRBV7-9 and TRBJ2-5; D not certain. V lost 4 bases, J lost 4 bases, and 7 bases lay in between. The germline V gene has CDR1 SEHNR and CDR2 FQNEAQ (reference sequence). CDR3 length: 12 residues. CDR3 in DNA: TGTGCCAGCAGCTCCTTTGGAGAGACCCAGTACTTC. Its protein product is CASSSFGETQYF.

In this sample, this clonotype turned up many times. V and J are TRBV24-1 and TRBJ2-1; 11 bases agree with TRBD2. CDR3 length equals 16 residues. Looked up from germline, CDR1 is KGHDR and CDR2 is SFDVKD. The V and J ends lost 4 bases and 6 bases, in that order; junction bases with no gene match: 7. The chain's CDR3 is CATSDTGTSGINEQFF. CDR3 bases: TGTGCCACCAGTGACACCGGGACTAGCGGAATCAATGAGCAGTTCTTC.

The chain joins TRBV2 to TRBJ2-7, with D possibly TRBD1 on 6 matching bases. Germline CDR1 and CDR2: SNHLY and FYNNEI. This CDR3 spans 11 amino acids. V was trimmed by 8 bases and J by 3 bases, leaving 8 bases between them. CDR3 in amino acids: CASGGNYEQYF. CDR3 nucleotide sequence: TGTGCCAGCGGGGGCAACTACGAGCAGTACTTC.

J is TRBJ2-7 and V is TRBV7-9; possibly TRBD2 for D (6 bases). The CDR3 is 13 residues long. The ends were cut back, 5 bases at V and 4 bases at J, with 12 bases in the middle. Germline assignment: CDR1 SEHNR and CDR2 FQNEAQ (reference sequence). CDR3 DNA: TGTGCCAGCAGCCGTAGCGGTCTATACGAGCAGTACTTC. It is translated as CASSRSGLYEQYF.

This clonotype was observed many times. The V call is TRBV19, the J call TRBJ2-2; D ambiguous. The CDR3 totals 13 residues. Trimming shortened V by 11 bases and J by 5 bases, and 15 bases separated the two germline ends. Germline V gives CDR1 LNHDA, CDR2 SQIVND (reference sequence). The CDR3 region is CASTPGWTGELFF. CDR3 DNA: TGTGCCTCTACACCTGGTTGGACCGGGGAGCTGTTTTTT.

The gene calls are TRBV3-1 and TRBJ2-2, with no clear D. This CDR3 comprises 14 residues. Germline-derived CDR1 and CDR2 are LGHDT and YNNKEL (reference sequence). V was pared by 4 bases and J by 6 bases, with 12 bases between. The CDR3 bases are TGTGCCAGCAGCCGCCGCCGGGTGTCCGGGGAGCTGTTTTTT. Its translation is CASSRRRVSGELFF.

In this sample, this clonotype turned up many times. V is TRBV10-3 and J is TRBJ2-7, with D hard to call. This CDR3 is built from 12 residues. CDR1 and CDR2 (germline): ENHRY, SYGVKD. V was shortened by 2 bases and J by 6 bases, with 8 bases between the two germline ends. Written as DNA, the CDR3 is TGTGCCATCAGTGAGGAGCAGTCCGAGCAGTACTTC. This encodes CAISEEQSEQYF.